These T cell receptor beta chains were read from a single sample in a study of beta chain features in type 1 diabetes. TCRdb's table, derived via immunoSEQ multiplex PCR, lists solely in-frame clones and lacks some. Of roughly 300,000 clones listed, more than 13% are singletons. The sample was naive CD4+ T cells from blood. These receptors all stem from a man in his thirties or forties with type 1 diabetes. CDR3s include the opening cysteine and the closing phenylalanine or tryptophan. A D gene is named only where the DNA matches it firmly. Not every row has a clone size; where given, it reads once, few, many or a size class.

d_gene	abundance	j_gene	v_gene	CDR3nt	CDR3aa
TRBD1	.	TRBJ1-5	TRBV30	TGTGCCTGGGGACAGGTTGGGGGTTGGCCCCAGCATTTT	CAWGQVGGWPQHF
TRBD2	few	TRBJ2-1	TRBV7-2	TGTGCCAGCAGCTTAGTGGGGACTAGCGGATCTACATCCTACAATGAGCAGTTCTTC	CASSLVGTSGSTSYNEQFF
TRBD1	few	TRBJ2-7	TRBV18	TGTGCCAGCTCACCTGGGGACAGAACTTTCTACGAGCAGTACTTC	CASSPGDRTFYEQYF
TRBD2	few	TRBJ2-1	TRBV9	TGTGCCAGCAGCGTATTCGGGCTAGCGGGTTACAATGAGCAGTTCTTC	CASSVFGLAGYNEQFF
.	few	TRBJ2-1	TRBV5-6	TGTGCCAGCAGCTTACAGGGCTATTACAATGAGCAGTTCTTC	CASSLQGYYNEQFF
.	.	TRBJ1-2	TRBV7-9	TGTGCCAGCAGCCCTCGGACGGGGGACTATGGCTACACCTTC	CASSPRTGDYGYTF
.	.	TRBJ2-5	TRBV9	TGTGCCAGCAGCGTAGAGGGTAGCGTAAGAGAGACCCAGTACTTC	CASSVEGSVRETQYF
TRBD2	.	TRBJ2-3	TRBV6-1	TGTGCCAGCAAAAGCGGGAGGGTAACAGATACGCAGTATTTT	CASKSGRVTDTQYF
.	few	TRBJ2-3	TRBV11-2	TGTGCCAGCGGTCAGACAGATACGCAGTATTTT	CASGQTDTQYF
TRBD2	few	TRBJ2-3	TRBV5-4	TGTGCCAGCAGCTTAGGACTAGCGGGCACAGATACGCAGTATTTT	CASSLGLAGTDTQYF
.	few	TRBJ2-7	TRBV5-1	TGCGCCAGCAGTAGCGGACCGGGCTACGAGCAGTACTTC	CASSSGPGYEQYF
.	once	TRBJ2-1	TRBV18	TGTGCCAGCGGCGGCTCCTACAATGAGCAGTTCTTC	CASGGSYNEQFF
TRBD1	.	TRBJ2-7	TRBV5-4	TGTGCCAGCAGCGAATTCGATACAGGGGAAATTGACTTC	CASSEFDTGEIDF
TRBD1	.	TRBJ1-1	TRBV25-1	TGTGCCAGCAGTGAATATGGGACAGCCAACACTGAAGCTTTCTTT	CASSEYGTANTEAFF
TRBD2	.	TRBJ2-2	TRBV28	TGTGCCAGCAGTTCAGGGTCTAGCGGGAGTGGGTTCGCCGGGGAGCTGTTTTTT	CASSSGSSGSGFAGELFF
.	.	TRBJ1-1	TRBV5-4	TGTGCCAGCAGCTCACCCAGTGAGGGGAACACTGAAGCTTTCTTT	CASSSPSEGNTEAFF
TRBD2	.	TRBJ2-7	TRBV30	TGTGCCTGGATGTCTGGGACTAGCGGGAGGGCCGGGCAGTACTTC	CAWMSGTSGRAGQYF
.	few	TRBJ2-7	TRBV7-9	TGTGCCAGCAGCATAACAGGGGAGGTTTACGAGCAGTACTTC	CASSITGEVYEQYF
.	.	TRBJ2-2	TRBV25-1	TGTGCCAGCAGTGTCGCGGGGAGGGGGGAGCTGTTTTTT	CASSVAGRGELFF
TRBD2	.	TRBJ2-7	TRBV7-3	TGTGCCAGCAGCTTAGGTAGCGGGAGTTACGAGCAGTACTTC	CASSLGSGSYEQYF
TRBD2	few	TRBJ2-1	TRBV18	TGTGCCAGCTCACCTTCGACTAGCGGGGATCGAAATGAGCAGTTCTTC	CASSPSTSGDRNEQFF
TRBD1	few	TRBJ2-2	TRBV19	TGTGCCAGTAGTACAGTAGGACAGGGCACCGGGGAGCTGTTTTTT	CASSTVGQGTGELFF
TRBD2	few	TRBJ2-1	TRBV7-3	TGTGCCAGCAGCGACACCGGGACTAGCGTCTTCTTC	CASSDTGTSVFF
TRBD1	few	TRBJ2-3	TRBV5-1	TGCGCCAGCAGCTTGCTCGGGACAGGGATGGCAGATACGCAGTATTTT	CASSLLGTGMADTQYF
.	.	TRBJ2-1	TRBV29-1	TGCAGCGTTCAGGAGGCCCCAGGTGCGGATGAGCAGTTCTTC	CSVQEAPGADEQFF
TRBD2	few	TRBJ2-3	TRBV10-3	TGTGCCATCAGTCAGAGCGGGATAAGCACAGATACGCAGTATTTT	CAISQSGISTDTQYF
.	few	TRBJ2-4	TRBV5-1	TGCGCCAGCAGCTTGTTTGGGGATCGGGGCATTCAGTACTTC	CASSLFGDRGIQYF
TRBD1	.	TRBJ2-1	TRBV28	TGTGCCAGCAGTCGAACAGGGGACCCCTACAATGAGCAGTTCTTC	CASSRTGDPYNEQFF
.	.	TRBJ1-2	TRBV27	TGTGCCAGCAGTTTATCGACAACTGAATCTGGCTACACCTTC	CASSLSTTESGYTF
.	.	TRBJ2-5	TRBV7-3	TGTGCCAGCAGCCGACTGACGGGAGAGACCCAGTACTTC	CASSRLTGETQYF
.	few	TRBJ1-5	TRBV29-1	TGCAGCGTTCAGGACTTCGGTCAGCCCCAGCATTTT	CSVQDFGQPQHF
.	.	TRBJ1-2	TRBV7-2	TGTGCCAGCAGCTCCCGCCGTGCCGAGCCCTATGGCTACACCTTC	CASSSRRAEPYGYTF
.	few	TRBJ1-1	TRBV5-1	TGCGCCAGCAGCATACAGGTCATGAACACTGAAGCTTTCTTT	CASSIQVMNTEAFF
.	.	TRBJ2-1	TRBV11-2	TGTGCCAGCAGCTTCGACAGATACAATGAGCAGTTCTTC	CASSFDRYNEQFF
TRBD1	.	TRBJ2-3	TRBV23-1	TGCGCCAGCAGTCAATCTCGACAGGGGGTGACAGATACGCAGTATTTT	CASSQSRQGVTDTQYF
TRBD1	.	TRBJ1-2	TRBV5-1	TGCGCCAGCAGCCCGGACAGGGGGGGCTACACCTTC	CASSPDRGGYTF
.	few	TRBJ2-7	TRBV9	TGTGCCAGCAGCGTAGAGGCGGCCCGTATCGACGAGCAGTACTTC	CASSVEAARIDEQYF
.	.	TRBJ1-4	TRBV28	TGTGCCAGCAGTTTACTAGGACAGGAAAAACTGTTTTTT	CASSLLGQEKLFF
.	.	TRBJ2-2	TRBV9	TGTGCCAGCAGCGTAGACGACAGGATCACCGGGGAGCTGTTTTTT	CASSVDDRITGELFF
TRBD1	.	TRBJ1-1	TRBV30	TGTGCCCGGAGCTGGGACAGAGACACTGAAGCTTTCTTT	CARSWDRDTEAFF
.	few	TRBJ1-1	TRBV29-1	TGCAGCGTTGTAAGCGGGTTGCACTCCCGTGAAGCTTTCTTT	CSVVSGLHSREAFF
.	few	TRBJ2-1	TRBV14	TGTGCCAGCAGCAAGCCTACTAGCACCCATGAGCAGTTCTTC	CASSKPTSTHEQFF